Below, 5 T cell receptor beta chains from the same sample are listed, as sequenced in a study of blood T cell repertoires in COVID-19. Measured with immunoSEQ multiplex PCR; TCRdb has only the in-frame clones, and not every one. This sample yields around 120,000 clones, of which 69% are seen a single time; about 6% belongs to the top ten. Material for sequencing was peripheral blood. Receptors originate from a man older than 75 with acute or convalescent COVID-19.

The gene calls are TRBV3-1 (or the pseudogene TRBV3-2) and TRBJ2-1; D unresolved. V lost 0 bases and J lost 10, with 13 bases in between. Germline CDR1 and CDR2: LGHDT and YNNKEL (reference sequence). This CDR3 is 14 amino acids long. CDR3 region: CASSQDHGGREQFF. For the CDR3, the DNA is TGTGCCAGCAGCCAAGATCATGGCGGCCGGGAGCAGTTCTTC.

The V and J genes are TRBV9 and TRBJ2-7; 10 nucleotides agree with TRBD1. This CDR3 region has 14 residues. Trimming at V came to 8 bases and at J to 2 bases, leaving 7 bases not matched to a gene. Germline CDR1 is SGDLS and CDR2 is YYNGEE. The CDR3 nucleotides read TGTGCCAGGACCGGGACAGGGGCCGCCTACGAGCAGTACTTC. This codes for CARTGTGAAYEQYF.

This CDR3 reads CASNINTGELFF. The CDR3 DNA reads TGTGCCAGCAATATCAACACCGGGGAGCTGTTTTTT. The rearrangement links TRBV28 to TRBJ2-2; no definite D call. The CDR3 totals 12 residues. V shed 7 bases and J shed 2 bases, with 5 bases lying between them. Germline CDR1 MDHEN, CDR2 SYDVKM.

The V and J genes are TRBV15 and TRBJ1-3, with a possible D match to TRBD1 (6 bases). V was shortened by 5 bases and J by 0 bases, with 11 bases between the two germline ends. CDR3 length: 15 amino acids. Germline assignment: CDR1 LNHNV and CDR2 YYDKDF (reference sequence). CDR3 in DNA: TGTGCCACCAGCGGCCAGGGGTTCTCTGGAAACACCATATATTTT. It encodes CATSGQGFSGNTIYF.

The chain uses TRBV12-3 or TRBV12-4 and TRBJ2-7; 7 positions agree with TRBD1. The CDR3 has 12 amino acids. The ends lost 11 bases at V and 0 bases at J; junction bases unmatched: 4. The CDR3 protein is CASGQRSYEQYF. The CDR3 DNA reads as TGTGCCTCGGGACAGCGCTCCTACGAGCAGTACTTC.